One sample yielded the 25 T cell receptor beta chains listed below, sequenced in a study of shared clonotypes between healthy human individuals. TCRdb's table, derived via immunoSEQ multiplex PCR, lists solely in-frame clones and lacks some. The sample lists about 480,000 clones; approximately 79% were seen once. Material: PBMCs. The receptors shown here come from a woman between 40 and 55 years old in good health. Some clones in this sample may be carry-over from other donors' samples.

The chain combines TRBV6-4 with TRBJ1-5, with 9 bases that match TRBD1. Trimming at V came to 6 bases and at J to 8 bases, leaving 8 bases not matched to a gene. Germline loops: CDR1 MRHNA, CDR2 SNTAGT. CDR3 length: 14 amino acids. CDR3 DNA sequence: TGTGCCAGCAGCCCTACAGGGGGCGGGGAGCCCCAGCATTTT. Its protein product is CASSPTGGGEPQHF.

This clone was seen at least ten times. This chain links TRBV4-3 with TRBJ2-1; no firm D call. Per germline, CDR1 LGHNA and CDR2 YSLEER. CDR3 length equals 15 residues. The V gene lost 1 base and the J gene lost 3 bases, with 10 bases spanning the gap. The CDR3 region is CASSQGLPDYNEQFF. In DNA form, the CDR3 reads TGCGCCAGCAGCCAAGGACTTCCTGACTACAATGAGCAGTTCTTC.

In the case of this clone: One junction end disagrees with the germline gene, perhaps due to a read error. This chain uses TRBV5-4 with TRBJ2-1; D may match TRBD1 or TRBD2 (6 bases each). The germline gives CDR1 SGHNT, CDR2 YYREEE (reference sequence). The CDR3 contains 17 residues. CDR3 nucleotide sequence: TGTGCCAGCAGCTTGGCCGGGGGCGCCCCCTCCTCCAATGAGCAGTTCTTC. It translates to CASSLAGGAPSSNEQFF.

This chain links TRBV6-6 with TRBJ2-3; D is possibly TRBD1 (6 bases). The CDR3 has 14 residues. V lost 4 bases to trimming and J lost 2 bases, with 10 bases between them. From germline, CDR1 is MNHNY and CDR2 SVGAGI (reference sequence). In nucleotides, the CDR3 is TGTGCCAGCAGTTTGGGACACCTCACAGATACGCAGTATTTT. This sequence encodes CASSLGHLTDTQYF.

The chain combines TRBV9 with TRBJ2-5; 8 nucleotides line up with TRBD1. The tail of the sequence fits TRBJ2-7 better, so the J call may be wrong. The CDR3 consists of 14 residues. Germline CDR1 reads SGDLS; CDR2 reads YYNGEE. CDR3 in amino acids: CASSPRTGNYEQYF. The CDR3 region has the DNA TGTGCCAGCAGCCCCCGGACAGGGAATTACGAGCAGTACTTC.

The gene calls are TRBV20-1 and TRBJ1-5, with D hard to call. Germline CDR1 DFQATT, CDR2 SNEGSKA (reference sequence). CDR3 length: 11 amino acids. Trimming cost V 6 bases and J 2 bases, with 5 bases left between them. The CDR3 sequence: CSAAGNQPQHF. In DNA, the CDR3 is TGCAGTGCGGCAGGCAATCAGCCCCAGCATTTT.

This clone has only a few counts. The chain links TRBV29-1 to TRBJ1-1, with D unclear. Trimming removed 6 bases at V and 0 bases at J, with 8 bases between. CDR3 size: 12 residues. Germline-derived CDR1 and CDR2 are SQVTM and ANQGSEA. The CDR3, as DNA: TGCAGCGTCCCTGGGTTGAACACTGAAGCTTTCTTT. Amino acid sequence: CSVPGLNTEAFF.

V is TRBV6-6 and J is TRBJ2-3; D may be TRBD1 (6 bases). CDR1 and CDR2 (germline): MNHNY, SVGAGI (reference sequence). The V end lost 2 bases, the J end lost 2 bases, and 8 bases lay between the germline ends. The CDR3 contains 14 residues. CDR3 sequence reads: CASSYGDNTDTQYF. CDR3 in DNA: TGTGCCAGCAGTTACGGGGACAACACAGATACGCAGTATTTT.

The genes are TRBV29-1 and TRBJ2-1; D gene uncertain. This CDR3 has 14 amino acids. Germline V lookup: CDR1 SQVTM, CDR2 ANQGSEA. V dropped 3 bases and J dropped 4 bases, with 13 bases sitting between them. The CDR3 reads CSVDSSSGYNEQFF. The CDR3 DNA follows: TGCAGCGTTGACTCTAGTAGTGGTTACAATGAGCAGTTCTTC.

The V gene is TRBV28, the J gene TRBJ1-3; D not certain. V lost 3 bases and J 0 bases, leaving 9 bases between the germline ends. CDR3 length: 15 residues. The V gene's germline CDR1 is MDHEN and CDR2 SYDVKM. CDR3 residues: CASSFPSGSGNTIYF. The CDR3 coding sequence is TGTGCCAGCAGTTTTCCCAGTGGCTCTGGAAACACCATATATTTT.

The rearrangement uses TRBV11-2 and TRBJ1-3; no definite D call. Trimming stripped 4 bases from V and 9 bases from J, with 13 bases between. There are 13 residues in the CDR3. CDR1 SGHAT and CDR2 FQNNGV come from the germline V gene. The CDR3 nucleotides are TGTGCCAGCAGCTCCACAGTGGCCGGCACCATATATTTT. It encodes CASSSTVAGTIYF.

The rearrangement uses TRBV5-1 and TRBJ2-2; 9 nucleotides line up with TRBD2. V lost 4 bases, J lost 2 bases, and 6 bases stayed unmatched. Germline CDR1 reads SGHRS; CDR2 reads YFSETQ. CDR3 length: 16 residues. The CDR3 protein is CASSIGGLANTGELFF. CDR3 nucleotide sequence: TGCGCCAGCAGCATAGGGGGACTAGCTAACACCGGGGAGCTGTTTTTT.

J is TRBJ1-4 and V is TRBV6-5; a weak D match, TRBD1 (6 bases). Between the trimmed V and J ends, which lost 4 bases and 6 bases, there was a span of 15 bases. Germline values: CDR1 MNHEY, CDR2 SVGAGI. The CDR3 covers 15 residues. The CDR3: CASSSVGQSDEKLFF. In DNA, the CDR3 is TGTGCCAGCAGTTCCGTCGGACAGTCCGATGAAAAACTGTTTTTT.

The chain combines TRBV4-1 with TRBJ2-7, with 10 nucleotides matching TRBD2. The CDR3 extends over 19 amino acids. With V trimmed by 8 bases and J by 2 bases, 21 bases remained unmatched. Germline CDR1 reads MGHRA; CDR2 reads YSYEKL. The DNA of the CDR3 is TGCGCCAGCGGGCCTCCTTGGGAGCGGGAGGGAGGGGTCGCCTACGAGCAGTACTTC. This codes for CASGPPWEREGGVAYEQYF.

The CDR3 spells CASSAPGGSSYNEQFF. As DNA, the CDR3 is TGTGCCAGCAGTGCACCTGGAGGGAGCTCCTACAATGAGCAGTTCTTC. This rearrangement joins TRBV6-1 to TRBJ2-1, with D possibly being TRBD2 (6 bases). The CDR3 extends over 16 amino acids. V gave up 4 bases and J gave up 0 bases, with 13 bases separating them. The germline V gene encodes CDR1 MNHNS and CDR2 SASEGT.

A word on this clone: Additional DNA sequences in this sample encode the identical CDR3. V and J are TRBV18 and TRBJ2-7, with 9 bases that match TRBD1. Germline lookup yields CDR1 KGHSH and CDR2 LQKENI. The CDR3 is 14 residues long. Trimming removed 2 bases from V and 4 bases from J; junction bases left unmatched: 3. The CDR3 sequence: CASSPGTGTYEQYF. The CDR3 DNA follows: TGTGCCAGCTCACCAGGGACAGGGACATACGAGCAGTACTTC.

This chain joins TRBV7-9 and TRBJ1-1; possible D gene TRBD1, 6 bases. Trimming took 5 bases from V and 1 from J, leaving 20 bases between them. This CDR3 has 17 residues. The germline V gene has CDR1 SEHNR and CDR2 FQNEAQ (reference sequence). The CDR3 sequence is CASSPILDLQGNTEAFF. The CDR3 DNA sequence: TGTGCCAGCAGCCCCATTTTGGATCTACAGGGGAACACTGAAGCTTTCTTT.

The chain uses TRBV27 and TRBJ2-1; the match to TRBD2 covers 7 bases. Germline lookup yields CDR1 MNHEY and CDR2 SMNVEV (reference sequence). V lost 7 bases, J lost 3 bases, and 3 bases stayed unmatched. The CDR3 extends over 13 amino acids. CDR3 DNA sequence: TGTGCCAGCACTAGCGGAAGCTACAATGAGCAGTTCTTC. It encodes CASTSGSYNEQFF.

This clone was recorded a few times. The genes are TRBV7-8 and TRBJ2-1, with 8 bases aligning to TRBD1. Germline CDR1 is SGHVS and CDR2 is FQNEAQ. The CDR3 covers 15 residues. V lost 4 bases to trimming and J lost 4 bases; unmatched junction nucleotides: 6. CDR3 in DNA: TGTGCCAGCAGCTCCGGACAGGGAGGTTACAATGAGCAGTTCTTC. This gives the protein CASSSGQGGYNEQFF.

CDR3 region: CASSRTSGTLYEQYF. The CDR3 nucleotides are TGTGCCAGCAGCCGGACTAGCGGGACCCTCTACGAGCAGTACTTC. V is TRBV7-6 and J is TRBJ2-7; 12 bases agree with TRBD2. V shed 5 bases and J 3 bases; nucleotides not matched to a gene: 5. CDR1 and CDR2 (germline): SGHVS, FNYEAQ. The CDR3 consists of 15 residues.

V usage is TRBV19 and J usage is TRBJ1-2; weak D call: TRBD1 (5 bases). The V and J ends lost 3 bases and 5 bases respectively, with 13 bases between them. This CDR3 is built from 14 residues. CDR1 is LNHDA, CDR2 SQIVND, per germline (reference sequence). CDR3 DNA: TGTGCCAGTAGTATGATCGGGCAGGGTTATGGCTACACCTTC. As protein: CASSMIGQGYGYTF.

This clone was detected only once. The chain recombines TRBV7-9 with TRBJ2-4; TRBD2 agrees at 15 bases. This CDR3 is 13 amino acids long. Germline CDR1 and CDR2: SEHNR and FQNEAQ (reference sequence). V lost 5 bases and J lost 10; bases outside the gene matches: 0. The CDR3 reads CASSGLAGGIQYF. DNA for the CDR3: TGTGCCAGCAGCGGACTAGCGGGGGGGATTCAGTACTTC.

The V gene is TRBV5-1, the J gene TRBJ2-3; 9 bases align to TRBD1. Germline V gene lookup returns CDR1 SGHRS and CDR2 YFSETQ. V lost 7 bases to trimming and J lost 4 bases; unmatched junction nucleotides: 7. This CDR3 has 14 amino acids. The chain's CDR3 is CASGSGTGPDTQYF. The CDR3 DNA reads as TGCGCCAGCGGCTCCGGGACAGGGCCAGATACGCAGTATTTT.

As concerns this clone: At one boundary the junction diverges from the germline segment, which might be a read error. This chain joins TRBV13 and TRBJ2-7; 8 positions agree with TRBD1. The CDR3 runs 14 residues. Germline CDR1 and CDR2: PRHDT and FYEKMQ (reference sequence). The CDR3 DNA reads TGTGCCAGCAGCATAGGGACAGGAGTCTACGAGCAGTACTTC. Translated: CASSIGTGVYEQYF.

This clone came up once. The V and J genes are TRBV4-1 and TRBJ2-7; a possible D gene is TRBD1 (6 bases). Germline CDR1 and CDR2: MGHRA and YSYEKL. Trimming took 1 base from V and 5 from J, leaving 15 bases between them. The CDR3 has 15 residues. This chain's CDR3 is CASSQVDRIVDEQYF. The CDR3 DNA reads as TGCGCCAGCAGCCAAGTCGACAGGATCGTGGACGAGCAGTACTTC.